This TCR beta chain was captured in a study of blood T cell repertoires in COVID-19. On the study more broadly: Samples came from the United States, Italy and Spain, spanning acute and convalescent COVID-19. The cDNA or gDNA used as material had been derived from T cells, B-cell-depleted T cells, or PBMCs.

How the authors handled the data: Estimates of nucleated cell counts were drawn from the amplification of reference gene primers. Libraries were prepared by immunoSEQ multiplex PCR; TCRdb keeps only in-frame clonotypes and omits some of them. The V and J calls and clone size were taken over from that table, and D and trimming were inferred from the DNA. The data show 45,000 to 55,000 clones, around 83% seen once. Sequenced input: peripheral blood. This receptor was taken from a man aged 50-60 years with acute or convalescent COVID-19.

The CDR3 sequence is CASSLGGTGATNQPQHF. Written as DNA, the CDR3 is TGTGCCAGCAGCTTGGGGGGGACAGGGGCTACTAATCAGCCCCAGCATTTT. The J gene is TRBJ1-5, the V gene TRBV5-4; TRBD1 agrees at 10 bases. The V segment lost 0 bases and the J segment 4 bases; nucleotides outside the gene matches: 7. The CDR3 loop spans 17 amino acids. Germline CDR1 SGHNT, CDR2 YYREEE (reference sequence).